Following are 16 T cell receptor beta chains from one sample sequenced in a study of blood T cell repertoires in COVID-19. The assay was immunoSEQ multiplex PCR, and TCRdb's table has in-frame clones only and misses some. The profile shows tens of thousands of clones, about 85% of them singletons. The specimen was peripheral blood. Receptors originate from a human donor in a cohort sampled during active COVID-19.

The V call is TRBV29-1, the J call TRBJ2-1; 9 bases map to TRBD2. Germline trimming cut 4 bases from V and 8 bases from J; bases unmatched to any gene: 15. This CDR3 spans 16 amino acids. Looked up from germline, CDR1 is SQVTM and CDR2 is ANQGSEA. The CDR3 spells CSVGGRRLAGSDEQFF. DNA for the CDR3: TGCAGCGTTGGGGGGCGTAGGCTAGCGGGAAGCGATGAGCAGTTCTTC.

The chain couples TRBV7-6 to TRBJ1-6; D gene unclear. The CDR3 totals 15 residues. CDR1 is SGHVS, CDR2 FNYEAQ, per germline. Trimming shortened V by 0 bases and J by 8 bases, and 11 bases separated the two germline ends. The CDR3 loop reads CASSLARPGHSPLHF. As DNA, the CDR3 is TGTGCCAGCAGCTTAGCTCGGCCAGGCCATTCACCCCTCCACTTT.

V and J are TRBV10-1 and TRBJ1-5; D not certain. This CDR3 region has 15 residues. CDR1 is WNHNN, CDR2 SYGVQD, per germline (reference sequence). V lost 1 base and J lost 1, with 8 bases in between. The chain's CDR3 is CASSEYVGSNQPQHF. The CDR3, as DNA: TGCGCCAGCAGTGAGTATGTGGGCAGCAATCAGCCCCAGCATTTT.

This chain uses TRBV5-8 with TRBJ2-1, with D unresolved. V gave up 3 bases and J gave up 0 bases, with 10 bases separating them. The CDR3 is made up of 15 amino acids. From germline, CDR1 is SGHTS and CDR2 YDEGEE. The CDR3 DNA reads as TGTGCCAGCAGCTATCAGGTCCGCTCCTACAATGAGCAGTTCTTC. It specifies CASSYQVRSYNEQFF.

The gene calls are TRBV5-6 and TRBJ2-1; D not resolved. This CDR3 has 14 residues. Deletions cut 3 bases from V and 3 bases from J, with 10 bases between. Germline V gene data show CDR1 as SGHDT and CDR2 as YYEEEE. The chain's CDR3 is CASSSFGFYNEQFF. The CDR3 bases are TGTGCCAGCAGCTCGTTCGGGTTCTACAATGAGCAGTTCTTC.

V gene TRBV24-1 combines with J gene TRBJ1-5; D is possibly TRBD1 (6 bases). The germline CDR1 and CDR2 sequences are KGHDR and SFDVKD. V lost 9 bases to trimming and J lost 6 bases, with 38 bases between them. The CDR3 consists of 21 residues. CDR3 protein: CATRYNCGYRDEILLSQPQHF. In DNA form, the CDR3 reads TGTGCCACCCGTTATAACTGCGGGTACAGGGACGAGATTCTTCTCTCTCAGCCCCAGCATTTT.

DNA of the CDR3: TGTGCCACCAGTGCCCCGGGAGGGGGAAAAACTGGGGCCAACGTCCTGACTTTC. It specifies CATSAPGGGKTGANVLTF. The chain combines TRBV24-1 with TRBJ2-6, with TRBD2 matching 8 bases. The CDR3 covers 18 residues. Trimming took 5 bases from V and 2 from J; bases not matched to a gene: 10. Germline lookup yields CDR1 KGHDR and CDR2 SFDVKD.

This rearrangement joins TRBV28 to TRBJ2-3, with a tentative D call TRBD2 (5 bases). Germline CDR1 and CDR2: MDHEN and SYDVKM. V lost 2 bases and J lost 4, with 10 bases in between. The CDR3 totals 14 residues. The DNA for the CDR3 is TGTGCCAGCAGTTTACCGTCCGGGGCAGATACGCAGTATTTT. As protein: CASSLPSGADTQYF.

The chain employs TRBV5-1 and TRBJ2-5, with TRBD1 identical over 9 bases. This CDR3 has 14 amino acids. Germline assignment: CDR1 SGHRS and CDR2 YFSETQ. V was clipped by 3 bases and J by 5 bases; unmatched bases: 5. CDR3 residues: CASSWDRAGETQYF. CDR3 in DNA: TGCGCCAGCAGCTGGGACAGGGCCGGGGAGACCCAGTACTTC.

The chain combines TRBV12-3 or TRBV12-4 with TRBJ1-6; D gene unclear. This CDR3 comprises 13 residues. V was pared by 0 bases and J by 14 bases, with 11 bases between. CDR3 in amino acids: CASSLASRESLHF. The DNA for the CDR3 is TGTGCCAGCAGTTTAGCCTCCCGTGAGTCCCTCCACTTT.

V gene TRBV28 combines with J gene TRBJ2-7; maybe TRBD2 (5 bases). V shed 8 bases and J shed 3 bases, with 23 bases lying between them. Germline CDR1 is MDHEN and CDR2 is SYDVKM. The CDR3 spans 16 residues. The CDR3 region is CASPPARAGVYYEQYF. The CDR3 DNA is TGTGCCAGCCCCCCGGCGCGGGCGGGTGTCTACTACGAGCAGTACTTC.

The chain uses TRBV5-1 and TRBJ2-7; 13 bases align to TRBD2. CDR3 length equals 15 residues. Germline CDR1 and CDR2: SGHRS and YFSETQ. V lost 4 bases and J lost 5; bases outside the gene matches: 6. CDR3 in amino acids: CASSPTSGGADEQYF. CDR3 DNA: TGCGCCAGCAGCCCTACTAGCGGGGGGGCCGACGAGCAGTACTTC.

The chain joins TRBV11-2 to TRBJ2-7; 11 positions agree with TRBD2. V gave up 5 bases and J gave up 2 bases; unmatched junction bases: 11. The CDR3 consists of 17 residues. From germline, CDR1 is SGHAT and CDR2 FQNNGV. The CDR3 bases are TGTGCCAGCAGCCGCGTTACTAGCGGGAGAGGAGCCTACGAGCAGTACTTC. Translated, it gives CASSRVTSGRGAYEQYF.

This clone was observed a handful of times. V gene TRBV7-8 combines with J gene TRBJ2-1; 9 positions match TRBD1. The CDR3 contains 17 residues. J was trimmed by 4 bases and V by 6 bases; bases with no gene match: 13. Germline V gene data show CDR1 as SGHVS and CDR2 as FQNEAQ. The CDR3 nucleotides are TGTGCCAGCAGTCCCCGCGTGAGTGGACAGGGGTACAATGAGCAGTTCTTC. Amino acids: CASSPRVSGQGYNEQFF.

The chain's CDR3 is CASKTSGASTGELFF. CDR3 in DNA: TGTGCCAGCAAAACTAGCGGGGCATCCACCGGGGAGCTGTTTTTT. The chain links TRBV2 to TRBJ2-2, with TRBD2 matching over 10 bases. From germline, CDR1 is SNHLY and CDR2 FYNNEI. The CDR3 has 15 amino acids. V was clipped by 7 bases and J by 4 bases; unmatched bases: 6.

This clone appeared a few times. The chain employs TRBV5-6 and TRBJ2-2; 10 positions match TRBD1. The CDR3 runs to 16 residues. The V gene's germline CDR1 is SGHDT and CDR2 YYEEEE. V lost 4 bases and J lost 5; bases outside the gene matches: 8. This CDR3 is CASSRRDRGGTGELFF. The CDR3 DNA reads as TGTGCCAGCAGCCGCCGGGACAGGGGAGGAACCGGGGAGCTGTTTTTT. The whole variable domain, filled in from reference TRBV5-6 and TRBJ2-2, reads DAGVTQSPTHLIKTRGQQVTLRCSPKSGHDTVSWYQQALGQGPQFIFQYYEEEERQRGNFPDRFSGHQFPNYSSELNVNALLLGDSALYLCASSRRDRGGTGELFFGEGSRLTVL.